These 12 T cell receptor beta chains share one sample of origin, sequenced in a study of CD8 T cells in Susac syndrome (dated by TCRdb to the late 2010s). Libraries were constructed by the immunoSEQ multiplex PCR assay. RNA was extracted using the RNeasy kit, and roughly 0.45 to 1 microgram was reverse transcribed with random hexamers. The public sequencing data were trimmed at Q25 with fastp and processed into clonotypes with MiXCR by TCRdb, which kept only in-frame beta chains. Under each unique CDR3 protein, matching rows form one entry showing the most common genes and DNA. The sample includes around 180,000 distinct CDR3 sequences, with approximately 94% observed a single time. Of the sample, under 0.095% falls within the top ten clones. Sequencing was performed on CD4+ T cells from PBMCs. Receptors originate from a human donor with multiple sclerosis.

The rearrangement joins TRBV12-3 or TRBV12-4 to TRBJ2-5; the D gene could be TRBD1 or TRBD2 (5 bases each). Trimming shortened V by 5 bases and J by 5 bases, and 12 bases separated the two germline ends. The CDR3 spans 13 residues. This CDR3 is CASSRGEGETQYF. DNA of the CDR3: TGTGCCAGCAGTAGGGGAGAAGGGGAGACCCAGTACTTC.

The J gene is TRBJ1-2, the V gene TRBV30; D might be TRBD1 (6 bases). The germline gives CDR1 GTSNPN, CDR2 SVGIG (reference sequence). Trimming left V 0 bases short and J 7 bases short, with 9 bases between. This CDR3 has 12 residues. CDR3 bases: TGTGCCTGGAGTGTACGGGGGCGTGGCTACACCTTC. As protein: CAWSVRGRGYTF.

The rearrangement uses TRBV9 and TRBJ2-5, with D possibly TRBD2 on 6 matching bases. Germline CDR1 and CDR2: SGDLS and YYNGEE. The CDR3 is 17 amino acids. V lost 0 bases, J lost 5 bases, and 20 bases lay in between. Here the CDR3 DNA reads TGTGCCAGCAGCGTAGGATTCGGAGGGACCGAGGTCGAGACCCAGTACTTC. This codes for CASSVGFGGTEVETQYF.

This chain links TRBV19 with TRBJ2-4; D may match TRBD1 or TRBD2 (5 bases each). Looked up from germline, CDR1 is LNHDA and CDR2 is SQIVND (reference sequence). Between the trimmed V and J ends, which lost 5 bases and 7 bases, there was a span of 21 bases. The CDR3 extends over 16 amino acids. CDR3 protein: CASSPHISGQTNIQYF. Here the CDR3 DNA reads TGTGCCAGTAGTCCCCACATTTCGGGGCAGACGAACATTCAGTACTTC.

The rearrangement links TRBV7-2 to TRBJ2-7; possible D gene TRBD2, 6 bases. CDR1 and CDR2 (germline): SGHTA, FQGNSA. V was pared by 2 bases and J by 4 bases, with 12 bases between. The CDR3 totals 14 residues. The CDR3 DNA is TGTGCCAGCAGCTTACGAAAAGGACTATACGAGCAGTACTTC. Its translation is CASSLRKGLYEQYF. The variable domain in full, completed from reference TRBV7-2 and TRBJ2-7, reads GAGVSQSPSNKVTEKGKDVELRCDPISGHTALYWYRQSLGQGLEFLIYFQGNSAPDKSGLPSDRFSAERTGGSVSTLTIQRTQQEDSAVYLCASSLRKGLYEQYFGPGTRLTVT.

This rearrangement joins TRBV10-3 to TRBJ1-5; no reliable D call. Trimming took off 5 bases at V and 5 bases at J, with 7 bases between the two ends. Germline V CDR1 and CDR2: ENHRY, SYGVKD. The CDR3 spans 12 residues. The CDR3, as DNA: TGTGCCATCAGTCAACGGGATCAGCCCCAGCATTTT. Encoded protein: CAISQRDQPQHF.

The chain uses TRBV9 and TRBJ2-7; 14 positions agree with TRBD2. J lost 2 bases, V lost 1 base, and 2 bases had no gene match. The CDR3 spans 16 residues. The germline V gene has CDR1 SGDLS and CDR2 YYNGEE. The DNA of the CDR3 is TGTGCCAGCAGCGTAACGGGACTAGCGGGAGCCTACGAGCAGTACTTC. It encodes CASSVTGLAGAYEQYF.

This clonotype was detected only a few times. The chain combines TRBV20-1 with TRBJ1-1; D uncertain. Per germline, CDR1 DFQATT and CDR2 SNEGSKA (reference sequence). V lost 3 bases and J 4 bases, leaving 12 bases between the germline ends. The CDR3 totals 13 residues. CDR3 bases: TGCAGTGCTAGGACAATTTTGGGCACTGAAGCTTTCTTT. It yields the protein CSARTILGTEAFF.

This clonotype was detected once. The V gene is TRBV18, the J gene TRBJ1-2; D is uncertain. CDR1 is KGHSH and CDR2 is LQKENI in the germline V gene. Between the trimmed V and J ends, which lost 5 bases and 3 bases, there was a span of 13 bases. CDR3 length: 14 amino acids. Here the CDR3 DNA reads TGTGCCAGCTCAACAGCCCGGGGAGACTATGGCTACACCTTC. Its protein is CASSTARGDYGYTF.

This clonotype was counted a single time. The chain combines TRBV6-1 with TRBJ1-1, with 9 bases lining up with TRBD1. Looked up from germline, CDR1 is MNHNS and CDR2 is SASEGT. This CDR3 has 13 residues. Trimming took 7 bases from V and 2 from J; bases not matched to a gene: 2. The CDR3 is CASNTGGNTEAFF. CDR3 in DNA: TGTGCCAGCAATACAGGGGGCAACACTGAAGCTTTCTTT.

The chain couples TRBV2 to TRBJ2-7; D is ambiguous. The germline V gene has CDR1 SNHLY and CDR2 FYNNEI. The V end was cut by 4 bases, the J end by 0 bases, with 10 bases between. The CDR3 totals 14 residues. CDR3 in DNA: TGTGCCAGCAGTGTCCGGTCCATCTCCTACGAGCAGTACTTC. This gives the protein CASSVRSISYEQYF. The full variable domain, with the rest looked up from reference TRBV2 and TRBJ2-7, is EPEVTQTPSHQVTQMGQEVILRCVPISNHLYFYWYRQILGQKVEFLVSFYNNEISEKSEIFDDQFSVERPDGSNFTLKIRSTKLEDSAMYFCASSVRSISYEQYFGPGTRLTVT.

The chain links TRBV6-6 to TRBJ2-1, with TRBD2 matching over 10 bases. Germline V gene sequence: CDR1 MNHNY, CDR2 SVGAGI (reference sequence). The CDR3 totals 14 residues. With 2 bases clipped from V and 9 bases from J, the junction kept 4 bases outside the gene matches. The CDR3 is CASSYLAGVSEQFF. The CDR3 nucleotides read TGTGCCAGCAGTTACCTAGCGGGAGTAAGTGAGCAGTTCTTC.